These 26 T cell receptor beta chains were sequenced from one sample in a study of CD8+ T cells in alopecia areata. Extracted RNA was reverse transcribed, and the resulting cDNA served as sequencing template. Sequenced by immunoSEQ multiplex PCR; TCRdb stores in-frame clones only, minus some. The repertoire holds more than 75,000 clones, with about 40% as singletons. Source material: CD4+ T cells sorted from blood. These receptors were collected from a human donor with alopecia areata.

The genes are TRBV5-1 and TRBJ2-4; D unresolved. The V gene's germline CDR1 is SGHRS and CDR2 YFSETQ. Trimming took off 6 bases at V and 4 bases at J, with 17 bases between the two ends. The CDR3 extends over 15 amino acids. The CDR3 DNA sequence: TGCGCCAGCAATCAAAAGGGTTTAGCAAAAAACATTCAGTACTTC. This translates into CASNQKGLAKNIQYF.

In this sample, this clone turned up a few times. The V and J genes are TRBV2 and TRBJ2-2; 7 bases agree with TRBD1. The junction had 2 bases not matched to a gene; V was cut back by 6 bases and J by 1 base. Per germline, CDR1 SNHLY and CDR2 FYNNEI. The CDR3 is 14 residues long. In nucleotides, the CDR3 is TGTGCCAGCAGACAGGGGAGGAACACCGGGGAGCTGTTTTTT. It encodes CASRQGRNTGELFF.

This clone was found a few times. The chain employs TRBV5-1 and TRBJ2-7, with 11 bases matching TRBD2. This CDR3 contains 15 residues. J lost 5 bases, V lost 4 bases, and 8 bases had no gene match. Germline CDR1 and CDR2: SGHRS and YFSETQ. CDR3 coding DNA: TGCGCCAGCAGCGAGACTAGCGGGGTCTTCGACGAGCAGTACTTC. It is translated as CASSETSGVFDEQYF.

This clone was counted between two and nine times. The V call is TRBV7-9, the J call TRBJ2-5, with no clear D. Looked up from germline, CDR1 is SEHNR and CDR2 is FQNEAQ (reference sequence). Deletions cut 1 base from V and 2 bases from J, with 11 bases between. The CDR3 sequence is 15 residues long. As DNA, the CDR3 is TGTGCCAGCAGCTTAGGACGTAACCTTCAAGAGACCCAGTACTTC. This codes for CASSLGRNLQETQYF.

The chain employs TRBV30 and TRBJ2-7; no clear D gene. CDR1 and CDR2 (germline): GTSNPN, SVGIG (reference sequence). This CDR3 is built from 14 residues. Trimming pared 4 bases from V and 3 bases from J, leaving 16 bases between. CDR3 coding DNA: TGTGCCTGGATTCGTGTTGCGGTGTTCTACGAGCAGTACTTC. Amino acids: CAWIRVAVFYEQYF. The whole variable domain, filled in from reference TRBV30 and TRBJ2-7, reads SQTIHQWPATLVQPVGSPLSLECTVEGTSNPNLYWYRQAAGRGLQLLFYSVGIGQISSEVPQNLSASRPQDRQFILSSKKLLLSDSGFYLCAWIRVAVFYEQYFGPGTRLTVT.

This clone has at least ten counts. The chain recombines TRBV14 with TRBJ2-7, with 10 positions matching TRBD1. The length of the CDR3 is 16 residues. The junction had 13 bases not matched to a gene; V was cut back by 6 bases and J by 5 bases. Germline V gives CDR1 SGHDN, CDR2 FVKESK. In DNA form, the CDR3 reads TGTGCCAGCAGTCTACTAAAGACAGGGGGCAGGGACGAGCAGTACTTC. Its protein is CASSLLKTGGRDEQYF.

This rearrangement joins TRBV9 to TRBJ1-1; 8 bases are a match to TRBD1. The CDR3 totals 15 residues. CDR1 and CDR2 from the germline V gene are SGDLS and YYNGEE. With 4 bases clipped from V and 3 bases from J, the junction kept 8 bases outside the gene matches. Here the CDR3 reads CASSPPGQGHTEAFF. DNA of the CDR3: TGTGCCAGCAGCCCCCCCGGACAGGGCCACACTGAAGCTTTCTTT.

This chain joins TRBV7-2 and TRBJ2-7; D assignment may be TRBD1 or TRBD2 (5 bases each). Germline-derived CDR1 and CDR2 are SGHTA and FQGNSA. The CDR3 has 15 residues. V was pared by 2 bases and J by 3 bases, with 14 bases between. Written as DNA, the CDR3 is TGTGCCAGCAGCTTACAGACTGCTGGGGGCTACGAGCAGTACTTC. It translates to CASSLQTAGGYEQYF.

The chain is built from TRBV27 and TRBJ2-5; D call uncertain. The CDR3 runs 14 residues. Germline V lookup: CDR1 MNHEY, CDR2 SMNVEV (reference sequence). V gave up 5 bases and J gave up 0 bases, with 10 bases separating them. This CDR3 is CASSPDPYQETQYF. CDR3 DNA: TGTGCCAGCAGTCCAGACCCGTACCAAGAGACCCAGTACTTC.

The chain couples TRBV15 to TRBJ1-1, with D uncertain. Germline V gives CDR1 LNHNV, CDR2 YYDKDF (reference sequence). V was clipped by 1 base and J by 0 bases, with 9 bases between them. The CDR3 spans 15 residues. The CDR3 nucleotides are TGTGCCACCAGCAGAGGAGGTTCGGTGAACACTGAAGCTTTCTTT. Translation: CATSRGGSVNTEAFF.

In this sample, this clone turned up a few times. The chain links TRBV30 to TRBJ2-7, with D hard to call. The V end lost 1 base, the J end lost 3 bases, and 4 bases lay between the germline ends. CDR1 GTSNPN and CDR2 SVGIG come from the germline V gene (reference sequence). This CDR3 comprises 11 residues. The CDR3 reads CAWSDNYEQYF. DNA for the CDR3: TGTGCCTGGAGTGATAACTACGAGCAGTACTTC.

J is TRBJ2-1 and V is TRBV7-9, with a weak D call TRBD1 (6 bases). The V gene lost 5 bases and the J gene lost 7 bases, with 12 bases spanning the gap. The CDR3 covers 13 residues. Germline CDR1 and CDR2: SEHNR and FQNEAQ (reference sequence). CDR3 nucleotides: TGTGCCAGCAGCGATACAGGGATTAATGAGCAGTTCTTC. As protein: CASSDTGINEQFF.

The chain carries TRBV7-9 and TRBJ2-7; D perhaps matches TRBD2 (5 bases). Per the germline V gene, CDR1 is SEHNR and CDR2 is FQNEAQ (reference sequence). Trimming shortened V by 2 bases and J by 0 bases, and 8 bases separated the two germline ends. This CDR3 region has 14 residues. CDR3 sequence: CASSLTGSSYEQYF. Here the CDR3 DNA reads TGTGCCAGCAGCTTAACGGGGAGCTCCTACGAGCAGTACTTC.

V usage is TRBV7-9 and J usage is TRBJ1-2, with D perhaps TRBD1 (5 bases). The germline V gene has CDR1 SEHNR and CDR2 FQNEAQ (reference sequence). The CDR3 contains 16 residues. V was clipped by 5 bases and J by 2 bases, with 18 bases between them. CDR3 nucleotides: TGTGCCAGCAGCCTTCGATCTGGGACGTACAACTATGGCTACACCTTC. It encodes CASSLRSGTYNYGYTF.

V usage is TRBV20-1 and J usage is TRBJ1-1; D call uncertain. The CDR3 extends over 11 amino acids. Germline V gene lookup returns CDR1 DFQATT and CDR2 SNEGSKA (reference sequence). Trimming removed 2 bases from V and 7 bases from J, with 8 bases in between. CDR3 amino acids: CSARPVNEAFF. Here the CDR3 DNA reads TGCAGTGCTAGACCGGTGAATGAAGCTTTCTTT.

The chain links TRBV6-5 to TRBJ2-5; D gene ambiguous. This CDR3 spans 12 amino acids. Germline values: CDR1 MNHEY, CDR2 SVGAGI. Trimming took 6 bases from V and 0 from J, leaving 5 bases between them. The CDR3 DNA reads as TGTGCCAGCAGCCGGAACCAAGAGACCCAGTACTTC. It encodes CASSRNQETQYF.

This clone was seen a few times. The chain recombines TRBV5-6 with TRBJ2-3; no firm D call. Germline V gene lookup returns CDR1 SGHDT and CDR2 YYEEEE. The CDR3 sequence is 15 residues long. Trimming shortened V by 6 bases and J by 2 bases, and 16 bases separated the two germline ends. The CDR3 loop is CASTRVERHTDTQYF. CDR3 DNA sequence: TGTGCCAGCACCCGCGTGGAGCGCCACACAGATACGCAGTATTTT.

V usage is TRBV4-1 and J usage is TRBJ2-7; D gene unclear. Germline V lookup: CDR1 MGHRA, CDR2 YSYEKL. The CDR3 is 15 amino acids. V was pared by 0 bases and J by 4 bases, with 13 bases between. The CDR3, as DNA: TGCGCCAGCAGCCAAGACAGGATGATCAAGTACGAGCAGTACTTC. This gives the protein CASSQDRMIKYEQYF.

The gene calls are TRBV30 and TRBJ2-7; D is undetermined. Deletions cut 0 bases from V and 1 base from J, with 16 bases between. CDR3 length: 16 amino acids. From germline, CDR1 is GTSNPN and CDR2 SVGIG (reference sequence). The CDR3 loop is CAWSVLNWGPSYEQYF. The CDR3 coding sequence is TGTGCCTGGAGTGTACTAAATTGGGGTCCTTCCTACGAGCAGTACTTC.

There are a few counts of this clone. The CDR3 protein is CASSVQGVGTEAFF. The CDR3 bases are TGTGCCAGCAGCGTTCAGGGAGTAGGGACTGAAGCTTTCTTT. The chain employs TRBV9 and TRBJ1-1, with D possibly matching TRBD1 (5 bases). The V gene's germline CDR1 is SGDLS and CDR2 YYNGEE. This CDR3 has 14 residues. V was clipped by 2 bases and J by 5 bases, with 13 bases between them.

The chain combines TRBV7-3 with TRBJ1-1; no reliable D call. The CDR3 is 14 residues long. Trimming took 1 base from V and 1 from J, leaving 7 bases between them. Germline V gene sequence: CDR1 SGHTA, CDR2 FQGTGA. This CDR3 reads CASSLSTANTEAFF. CDR3 nucleotides: TGTGCCAGCAGCTTAAGTACAGCGAACACTGAAGCTTTCTTT.

This clone has only a few counts. V usage is TRBV4-1 and J usage is TRBJ1-4; the D gene is possibly TRBD1 (5 bases). CDR3 length equals 16 residues. Between the trimmed V and J ends, which lost 5 bases and 3 bases, there was a span of 16 bases. Germline V CDR1 and CDR2: MGHRA, YSYEKL. DNA of the CDR3: TGCGCCAGCAGCAACCTGCGGGACGGACCTAATGAAAAACTGTTTTTT. Encoded protein: CASSNLRDGPNEKLFF.

This chain connects TRBV5-4 to TRBJ2-5; 7 nucleotides agree with TRBD2. The CDR3 runs 14 residues. Germline assignment: CDR1 SGHNT and CDR2 YYREEE (reference sequence). V lost 5 bases and J lost 3; bases outside the gene matches: 7. This CDR3 is CASSSGTKKETQYF. The CDR3 region has the DNA TGTGCCAGCAGTTCCGGGACTAAGAAAGAGACCCAGTACTTC. Based on the CDR3 plus reference TRBV5-4 and TRBJ2-5, the full variable domain is ETGVTQSPTHLIKTRGQQVTLRCSSQSGHNTVSWYQQALGQGPQFIFQYYREEENGRGNFPPRFSGLQFPNYSSELNVNALELDDSALYLCASSSGTKKETQYFGPGTRLLVL.

V is TRBV6-5 and J is TRBJ2-7; TRBD1 or TRBD2 may be the D gene (5 bases each). Trimming left V 6 bases short and J 7 bases short, with 16 bases between. The length of the CDR3 is 13 residues. CDR1 is MNHEY and CDR2 is SVGAGI in the germline V gene. The DNA of the CDR3 is TGTGCCAGCAGACGGGACCTCCTGGGGGAGCAGTACTTC. Protein sequence: CASRRDLLGEQYF.

This clone was seen a handful of times. J is TRBJ2-3 and V is TRBV19; TRBD2 aligns across 13 bases. Trimming cost V 4 bases and J 1 base; bases outside gene matches: 2. The CDR3 runs to 16 residues. The germline V gene has CDR1 LNHDA and CDR2 SQIVND (reference sequence). CDR3 bases: TGTGCCAGTAGTAAAGGACTAGCGGGAGGCACAGATACGCAGTATTTT. Protein sequence: CASSKGLAGGTDTQYF. The whole variable domain, remainder taken from reference TRBV19 and TRBJ2-3, is DGGITQSPKYLFRKEGQNVTLSCEQNLNHDAMYWYRQDPGQGLRLIYYSQIVNDFQKGDIAEGYSVSREKKESFPLTVTSAQKNPTAFYLCASSKGLAGGTDTQYFGPGTRLTVL.

The V gene is TRBV28, the J gene TRBJ2-2, with a tentative D call TRBD2 (5 bases). This CDR3 contains 14 residues. The germline V and J ends were trimmed by 3 bases and 1 base, with 6 bases remaining between them. Germline V CDR1 and CDR2: MDHEN, SYDVKM. Here the CDR3 DNA reads TGTGCCAGCAGTTTTGGGAGGAACACCGGGGAGCTGTTTTTT. Residues: CASSFGRNTGELFF. Drawing the rest from reference TRBV28 and TRBJ2-2, the complete variable domain is DVKVTQSSRYLVKRTGEKVFLECVQDMDHENMFWYRQDPGLGLRLIYFSYDVKMKEKGDIPEGYSVSREKKERFSLILESASTNQTSMYLCASSFGRNTGELFFGEGSRLTVL.